This note documents a single T cell receptor beta chain sequence. As yet, its antigen is unknown. V gave up 3 bases and J gave up 2 bases, with 9 bases separating them. This CDR3 has 14 residues. The germline V gene encodes CDR1 SGHRS and CDR2 YFSETQ. The data were obtained in a study of T cell responses to AZD1222 COVID-19 vaccine. Using immunoSEQ multiplex PCR, the repertoire was profiled, and TCRdb retains in-frame clones only, with some absent. The data contain about 120,000 clones, about 89% of them seen just once; the ten biggest clones take up roughly 4.5%. Findings of the study overall: Close to half of all spike-specific TCRs reportedly target regions of the variants that are unmutated. Baseline serostatus was positive in only five to seven AZD1222 recipients. With two AZD1222 doses given, Spike-specific TCR breadth and depth both rose.

This chain uses TRBV5-1 with TRBJ1-3; D unresolved. The sample was peripheral blood, taken on day 0 of AZD1222 vaccination. The receptor was derived from an adult in good health. DNA of the CDR3: TGCGCCAGCAGCTCTACAACTACTGGAAACACCATATATTTT. Its translation: CASSSTTTGNTIYF.